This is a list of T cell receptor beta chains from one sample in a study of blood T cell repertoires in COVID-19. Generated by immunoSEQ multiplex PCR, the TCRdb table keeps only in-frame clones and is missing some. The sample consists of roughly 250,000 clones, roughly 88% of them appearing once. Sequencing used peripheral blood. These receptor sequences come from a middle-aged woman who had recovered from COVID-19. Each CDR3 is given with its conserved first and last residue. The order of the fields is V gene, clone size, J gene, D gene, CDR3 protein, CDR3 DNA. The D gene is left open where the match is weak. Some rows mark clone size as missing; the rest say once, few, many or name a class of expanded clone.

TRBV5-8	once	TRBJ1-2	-	CASSHGKGVGNYGYTF	TGTGCCAGCAGCCACGGCAAGGGGGTGGGCAACTATGGCTACACCTTC
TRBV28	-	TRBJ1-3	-	CASRSTGNTIYF	TGTGCCAGCAGGTCAACAGGAAACACCATATATTTT
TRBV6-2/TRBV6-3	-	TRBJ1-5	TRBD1	CASSGGTGRDNQPQHF	TGTGCCAGCAGTGGGGGGACAGGGCGGGACAATCAGCCCCAGCATTTT
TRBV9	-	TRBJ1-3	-	CASSVGPEASGNTIYF	TGTGCCAGCAGCGTAGGTCCGGAGGCCTCTGGAAACACCATATATTTT
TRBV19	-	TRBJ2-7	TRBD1	CASSTETGAYEQYF	TGTGCCAGTAGTACTGAGACAGGGGCCTACGAGCAGTACTTC
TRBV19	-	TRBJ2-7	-	CASSIAGISSYEQYF	TGTGCCAGTAGTATAGCCGGGATTAGCTCCTACGAGCAGTACTTC
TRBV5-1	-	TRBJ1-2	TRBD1	CASRQDRSYGYTF	TGCGCCAGCAGACAGGACAGGAGCTATGGCTACACCTTC
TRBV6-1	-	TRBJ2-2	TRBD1	CASSEHRDRGGGELFF	TGTGCCAGCAGTGAACACCGGGACAGGGGTGGGGGGGAGCTGTTTTTT
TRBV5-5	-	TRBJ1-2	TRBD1	CASSLAGGWGYTF	TGTGCCAGCAGCTTGGCAGGGGGCTGGGGCTACACCTTC
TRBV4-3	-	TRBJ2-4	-	CASSPTRGLAKNIQYF	TGCGCCAGCAGCCCAACCAGGGGATTAGCCAAAAACATTCAGTACTTC
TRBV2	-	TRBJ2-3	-	CASSLDTTSPSLDTQYF	TGTGCCAGCAGTCTCGATACGACTAGTCCGAGCCTAGATACGCAGTATTTT
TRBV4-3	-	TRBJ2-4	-	CASSQDTGVAKNIQYF	TGCGCCAGCAGCCAAGATACGGGGGTAGCCAAAAACATTCAGTACTTC
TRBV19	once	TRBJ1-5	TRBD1	CARFFLRGTGFHQPQHF	TGTGCCAGGTTTTTCCTAAGGGGGACAGGGTTTCATCAGCCCCAGCATTTT
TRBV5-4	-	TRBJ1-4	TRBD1	CASSLVGGGFNEKLFF	TGTGCCAGCAGCTTGGTAGGGGGCGGATTTAATGAAAAACTGTTTTTT
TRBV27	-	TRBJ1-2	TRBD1	CASSSPQGPYDGYTF	TGTGCCAGCAGTTCCCCACAGGGGCCCTACGATGGCTACACCTTC
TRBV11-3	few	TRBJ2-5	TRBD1	CASSFAGGRETQYF	TGTGCCAGCAGCTTTGCAGGGGGCCGGGAGACCCAGTACTTC
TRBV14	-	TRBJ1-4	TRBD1	CASSRGTAKLFF	TGTGCCAGCAGCCGAGGGACAGCAAAACTGTTTTTT
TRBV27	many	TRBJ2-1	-	CASSFGQEQFF	TGTGCCAGCAGTTTTGGCCAAGAGCAGTTCTTC
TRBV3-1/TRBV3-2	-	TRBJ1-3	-	CASRNGAGNTIYF	TGTGCCAGCAGAAATGGAGCCGGAAACACCATATATTTT
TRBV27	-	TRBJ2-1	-	CASSFRLAHEQFF	TGTGCCAGCAGTTTCCGCCTAGCACATGAGCAGTTCTTC
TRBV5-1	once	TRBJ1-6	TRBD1	CASSRDRGNSPLHF	TGCGCCAGCAGCCGGGACAGGGGTAATTCACCCCTCCACTTT
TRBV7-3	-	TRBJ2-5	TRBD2	CASSYSGRVGAQYF	TGTGCCAGCAGCTATAGCGGGAGAGTTGGGGCCCAGTACTTC
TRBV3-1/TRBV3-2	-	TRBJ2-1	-	CASSQDLRDNEQFF	TGTGCCAGCAGCCAAGATCTTCGCGACAATGAGCAGTTCTTC
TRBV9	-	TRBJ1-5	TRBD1	CASSGQGASNQPQHF	TGTGCCAGCAGCGGCCAGGGGGCTAGCAATCAGCCCCAGCATTTT
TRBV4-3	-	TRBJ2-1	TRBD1	CASSQIDRVGDSYNEQFF	TGCGCCAGCAGCCAGATAGACAGGGTAGGGGACTCCTACAATGAGCAGTTCTTC
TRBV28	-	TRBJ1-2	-	CASSLYPPGYGYTF	TGTGCCAGCAGTTTATACCCCCCCGGCTATGGCTACACCTTC
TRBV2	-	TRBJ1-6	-	CASSGQALSNSPLHF	TGTGCCAGCAGTGGACAGGCTTTATCGAATTCACCCCTCCACTTT
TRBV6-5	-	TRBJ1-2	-	CASKEQIKGYGYTF	TGTGCCAGCAAAGAGCAGATCAAGGGGTATGGCTACACCTTC
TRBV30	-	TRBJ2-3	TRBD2	CAWSTGLAGDTDTQYF	TGTGCCTGGAGTACCGGACTAGCGGGTGACACAGATACGCAGTATTTT
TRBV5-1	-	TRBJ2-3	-	CASFRGDNSDTQYF	TGCGCCAGCTTCCGGGGGGACAACAGCGATACGCAGTATTTT
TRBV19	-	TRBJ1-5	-	CASLGLGSNQPQHF	TGTGCCAGTCTGGGGCTCGGGAGCAATCAGCCCCAGCATTTT
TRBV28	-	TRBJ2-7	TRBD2	CASSLSGGVGTYEQYF	TGTGCCAGCAGTCTCTCTGGGGGGGTAGGCACCTACGAGCAGTACTTC
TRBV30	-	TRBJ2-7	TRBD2	CAWSPGTSVRRQYF	TGTGCCTGGAGTCCCGGGACTAGCGTAAGAAGGCAGTACTTC
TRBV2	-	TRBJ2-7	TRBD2	CASSGSGGLRNEQYF	TGTGCCAGCAGTGGCAGCGGGGGCCTCAGGAACGAGCAGTACTTC
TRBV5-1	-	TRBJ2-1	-	CASSLPTRENNEQFF	TGCGCCAGCAGCTTACCAACCAGGGAAAACAATGAGCAGTTCTTC
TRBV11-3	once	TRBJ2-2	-	CASTKDSANTGELFF	TGTGCCAGCACCAAGGACAGTGCGAACACCGGGGAGCTGTTTTTT
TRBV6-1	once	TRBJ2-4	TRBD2	CASSEVSGVSGRKNIQYF	TGTGCCAGCAGTGAAGTTTCTGGTGTTAGCGGGAGAAAAAACATTCAGTACTTC
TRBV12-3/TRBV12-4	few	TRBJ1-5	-	CASSFRAQPQHF	TGTGCCAGCAGTTTCAGGGCACAGCCCCAGCATTTT
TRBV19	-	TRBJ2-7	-	CASSIVTGPSYEQYF	TGTGCCAGTAGTATAGTTACAGGGCCATCCTACGAGCAGTACTTC
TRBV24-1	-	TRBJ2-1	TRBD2	CATSDPGTKQFF	TGTGCCACCAGTGATCCTGGGACTAAGCAGTTCTTC
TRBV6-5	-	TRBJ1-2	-	CASRGLNGYTF	TGTGCCAGTAGGGGGTTGAATGGCTACACCTTC
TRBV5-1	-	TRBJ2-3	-	CASSLEAAFTDTQYF	TGCGCCAGCAGCTTGGAAGCCGCCTTTACAGATACGCAGTATTTT
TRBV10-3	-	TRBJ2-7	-	CAISGQASYEQYF	TGTGCCATCAGTGGGCAGGCATCCTACGAGCAGTACTTC
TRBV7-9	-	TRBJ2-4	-	CASSLVGQGNIQYF	TGTGCCAGCAGCTTAGTGGGTCAGGGAAACATTCAGTACTTC
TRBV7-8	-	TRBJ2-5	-	CASSLATGGDKTQYF	TGTGCCAGCAGCTTAGCAACCGGGGGAGATAAGACCCAGTACTTC
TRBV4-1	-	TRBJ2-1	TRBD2	CASSQAGTSGAPTYNEQFF	TGCGCCAGCAGCCAAGCCGGGACTAGCGGGGCCCCCACCTACAATGAGCAGTTCTTC
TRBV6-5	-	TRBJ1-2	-	CATFQTGSPYGYTF	TGTGCCACCTTTCAGACAGGATCCCCGTATGGCTACACCTTC
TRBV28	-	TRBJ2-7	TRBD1	CASSRGRGQGAHEQYF	TGTGCCAGCAGTCGCGGGAGAGGACAGGGGGCCCACGAGCAGTACTTC
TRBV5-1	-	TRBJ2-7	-	CASSKVGVSYEQYF	TGCGCCAGCAGCAAGGTAGGGGTGTCCTACGAGCAGTACTTC
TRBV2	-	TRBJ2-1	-	CASSDPASSYNEQFF	TGTGCCAGCAGTGACCCGGCTAGCTCCTACAATGAGCAGTTCTTC
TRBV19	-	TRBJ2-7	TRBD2	CASSIGTSGNYEQYF	TGTGCCAGTAGTATTGGGACTAGCGGGAACTACGAGCAGTACTTC